This entry describes one T cell receptor (beta chain). What it binds is not known. At one end the junction does not follow the germline gene, possibly because of a read error. The donors were members of the roughly 120-subject validation cohort (separate from the approximately 670-subject first cohort). This record belongs to a study of cytomegalovirus exposure and HLA in healthy donors. Study conclusions and caveats: In vitro checks showed that a few CMV-associated chains really do target CMV antigens. Subsequent analysis of the approximately 110 validation repertoires found a tendency for first-cohort TCR clusters to co-occur.

Clones were sequenced by immunoSEQ multiplex PCR, and TCRdb holds only the in-frame ones, with some missing. The data show more than 300,000 clones, more than 80% seen once. Germline V gives CDR1 WNHNN, CDR2 SYGVQD (reference sequence). The CDR3 loop spans 15 amino acids. The gene calls are TRBV10-1 and TRBJ2-7, with 7 bases fitting TRBD2. The TCR was taken from a woman aged 18-29 years in good health and CMV-seronegative. The sample taken for sequencing was PBMCs. The CDR3 region is CARSVGGSMAYEQYF. The CDR3 bases are TGCGCCCGCAGCGTGGGCGGGAGTATGGCCTACGAGCAGTACTTC.